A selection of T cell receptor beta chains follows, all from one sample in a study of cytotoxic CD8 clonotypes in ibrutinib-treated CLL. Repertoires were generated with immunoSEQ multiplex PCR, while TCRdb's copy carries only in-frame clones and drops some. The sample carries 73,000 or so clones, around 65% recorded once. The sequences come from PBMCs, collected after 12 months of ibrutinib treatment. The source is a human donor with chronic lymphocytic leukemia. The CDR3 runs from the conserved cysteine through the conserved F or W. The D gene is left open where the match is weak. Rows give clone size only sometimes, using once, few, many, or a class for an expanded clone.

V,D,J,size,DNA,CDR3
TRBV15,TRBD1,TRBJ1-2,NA,TGTGCCACCAGCAGAGCCACAGGGGATCTCTATGGCTACACCTTC,CATSRATGDLYGYTF
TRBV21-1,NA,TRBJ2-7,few,TGTGCCAGCAGCGTATGGGACAGGTGTTTCCACGAGCAGTACTTC,CASSVWDRCFHEQYF
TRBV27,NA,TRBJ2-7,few,TGTGCCAGCAGTTCAATAGCGAGGAGCTCCTACGAGCAGTACTTC,CASSSIARSSYEQYF
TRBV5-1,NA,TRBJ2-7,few,TGCGCCAGCAGCTGGGACACGAGCTCCTACGAGCAGTACTTC,CASSWDTSSYEQYF
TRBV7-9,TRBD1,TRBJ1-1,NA,TGTGCCAGCAGTTTGGGACAGGGGAACACTGAAGCTTTCTTT,CASSLGQGNTEAFF
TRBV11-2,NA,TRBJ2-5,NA,TGTGCCAGCCCCGGGCCCCAGTACTTC,CASPGPQYF
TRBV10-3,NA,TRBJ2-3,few,TGTGCCATCAGTGCCAGCACAGATACGCAGTATTTT,CAISASTDTQYF
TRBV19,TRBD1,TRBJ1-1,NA,TGTGCCAGTAGCTTTGACAGGGGAGTCGGAGCTTTCTTT,CASSFDRGVGAFF
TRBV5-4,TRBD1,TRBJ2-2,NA,TGTGCCAGCAGGAGGGACAGGGGAGTCACCGGGGAGCTGTTTTTT,CASRRDRGVTGELFF
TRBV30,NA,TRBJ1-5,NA,TGTGCCTGGAGTGTACAATTAAGAGGTACTCAGCCCCAGCATTTT,CAWSVQLRGTQPQHF
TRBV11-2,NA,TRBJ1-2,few,TGTGCCAGCAGCTTCTCAGGAGCTAACTATGGCTACACCTTC,CASSFSGANYGYTF
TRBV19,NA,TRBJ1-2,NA,TGTGCCAGTAGTATAGCAGCGGCAAGCTACTATGGCTACACCTTC,CASSIAAASYYGYTF
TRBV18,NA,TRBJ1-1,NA,TGTGCCAGCTCACCACAGGGATGGGGCACTGAAGCTTTCTTT,CASSPQGWGTEAFF
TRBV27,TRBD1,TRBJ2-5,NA,TGTGCCAGCAGTTTGGACAGGGGATGGCAAGAGACCCAGTACTTC,CASSLDRGWQETQYF
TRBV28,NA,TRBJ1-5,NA,TGTGCCAGCAGTTTAGCCGTCAAATTTAGGGGCAATCAGCCCCAGCATTTT,CASSLAVKFRGNQPQHF
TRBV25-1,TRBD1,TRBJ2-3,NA,TGTGCCAGCAGTGCCACAGGGGTAGATACGCAGTATTTT,CASSATGVDTQYF
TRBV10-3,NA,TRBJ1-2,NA,TGTGCCACCGTGGGTGGGGGGAACTATGGCTACACCTTC,CATVGGGNYGYTF
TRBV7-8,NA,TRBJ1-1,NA,TGTGCCAGCAGCCCCATATTACAGGGAATGAACACTGAAGCTTTCTTT,CASSPILQGMNTEAFF
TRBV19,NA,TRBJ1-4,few,TGTGCCAGTAGCCCCCAACAGGGAAAACTGTTTTTT,CASSPQQGKLFF
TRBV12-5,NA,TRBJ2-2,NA,TGTGCTAGTGGTTTGGGGGCTTTGGCGCAGGGGCAAACCGGGGAGCTGTTTTTT,CASGLGALAQGQTGELFF
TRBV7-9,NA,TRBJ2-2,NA,TGTGCCAGCAGCCCCCTGGGGGTTTCCGGGGAGCTGTTTTTT,CASSPLGVSGELFF
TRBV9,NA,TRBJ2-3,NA,TGTGCCAGCAATGACGGACGCACAGATACGCAGTATTTT,CASNDGRTDTQYF
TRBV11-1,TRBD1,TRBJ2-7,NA,TGTGCCAGCACCCATGGGGGACAGGGTAACGACGAGCAGTACTTC,CASTHGGQGNDEQYF
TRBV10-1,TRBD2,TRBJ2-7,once,TGCGCCAGCAGTGATTCGACTAGCGGCTCCTACGAGCAGTACTTC,CASSDSTSGSYEQYF
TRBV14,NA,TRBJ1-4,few,TGTGCCAGCAGCCAAGATCTACCGGGGTCGGGGGAAAAACTGTTTTTT,CASSQDLPGSGEKLFF
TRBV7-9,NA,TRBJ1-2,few,TGTGCCAGCAGCTTAGGGACGGTACCTAACTATGGCTACACCTTC,CASSLGTVPNYGYTF
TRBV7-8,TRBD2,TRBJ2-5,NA,TGTGCCAGCAGCTTAGAAACCAGCGGGGGGGCCGGGACCCAGTACTTC,CASSLETSGGAGTQYF
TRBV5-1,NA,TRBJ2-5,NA,TGCGCCAGCAGCTCAGACCCCTCGGGAGAGACCCAGTACTTC,CASSSDPSGETQYF
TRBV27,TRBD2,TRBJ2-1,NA,TGTGCCAGCAGGGGGGGGACTCTGAGCTCCTACAATGAGCAGTTCTTC,CASRGGTLSSYNEQFF
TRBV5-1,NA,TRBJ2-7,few,TGCGCCAGCAGCTTTAAACAGGGCCCTGGGGAGCAGTACTTC,CASSFKQGPGEQYF
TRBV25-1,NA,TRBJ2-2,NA,TGTGCCAGCAGTGAATGGGTGACAGGCCTCGCGAACACCGGGGAGCTGTTTTTT,CASSEWVTGLANTGELFF
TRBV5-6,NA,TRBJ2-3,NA,TGTGCCAGCAGCTTGGTCTCATATCAAGATACGCAGTATTTT,CASSLVSYQDTQYF
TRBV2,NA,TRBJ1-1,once,TGTGCCAGCAGTGTTGCGGGGGTTGACACTGAAGCTTTCTTT,CASSVAGVDTEAFF